The entry below describes one T cell receptor (beta chain). This table comes from immunoSEQ multiplex PCR, and its TCRdb copy is limited to in-frame clones, with some not included. The data hold about 120,000 clones, with roughly 91% observed a single time. This sample was included in a study of T cell responses to AZD1222 COVID-19 vaccine. The CDR3 totals 15 residues. The germline gives CDR1 SGHNT, CDR2 YYREEE (reference sequence). V was clipped by 4 bases and J by 2 bases; unmatched bases: 6. Source: peripheral blood, taken 28 days after the second AZD1222 dose. The source of this sequence is an adult who received the AZD1222 COVID-19 vaccine. V usage is TRBV5-4 and J usage is TRBJ1-3; TRBD1 matches at 7 bases. CDR3 sequence: CASSKVTGTGNTIYF. DNA of the CDR3: TGTGCCAGCAGCAAAGTGACAGGGACTGGAAACACCATATATTTT.